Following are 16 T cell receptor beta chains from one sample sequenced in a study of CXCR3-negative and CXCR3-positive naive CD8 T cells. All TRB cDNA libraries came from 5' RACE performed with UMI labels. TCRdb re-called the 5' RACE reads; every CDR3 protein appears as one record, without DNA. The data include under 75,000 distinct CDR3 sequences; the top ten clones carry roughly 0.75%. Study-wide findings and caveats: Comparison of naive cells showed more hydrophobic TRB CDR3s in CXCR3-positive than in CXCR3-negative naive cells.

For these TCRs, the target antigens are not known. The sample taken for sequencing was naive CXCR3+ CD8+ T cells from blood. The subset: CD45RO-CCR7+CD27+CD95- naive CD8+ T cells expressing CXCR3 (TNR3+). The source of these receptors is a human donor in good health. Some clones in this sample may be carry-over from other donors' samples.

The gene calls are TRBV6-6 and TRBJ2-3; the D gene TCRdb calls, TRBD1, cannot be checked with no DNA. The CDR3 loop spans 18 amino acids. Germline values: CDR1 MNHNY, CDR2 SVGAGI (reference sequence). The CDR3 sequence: CASSYSENGGAPTDTQYF.

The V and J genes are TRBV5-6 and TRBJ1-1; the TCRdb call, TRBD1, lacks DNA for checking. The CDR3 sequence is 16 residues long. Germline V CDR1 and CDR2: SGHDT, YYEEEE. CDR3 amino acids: CASSLFWGRENTEAFF.

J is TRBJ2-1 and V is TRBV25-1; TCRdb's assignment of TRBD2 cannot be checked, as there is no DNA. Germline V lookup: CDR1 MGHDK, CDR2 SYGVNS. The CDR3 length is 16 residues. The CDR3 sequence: CASSDPPGGSYNEQFF.

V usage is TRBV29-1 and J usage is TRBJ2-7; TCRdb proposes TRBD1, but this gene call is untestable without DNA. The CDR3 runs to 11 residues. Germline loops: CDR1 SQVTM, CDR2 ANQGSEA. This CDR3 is CSTTWGVEQYF.

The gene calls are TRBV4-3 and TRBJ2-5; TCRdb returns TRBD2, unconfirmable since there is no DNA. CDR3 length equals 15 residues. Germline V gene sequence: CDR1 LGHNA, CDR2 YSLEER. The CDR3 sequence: CASSQTSGPGETQYF.

CDR3: CSARETGNNEQFF. This chain uses TRBV20-1 with TRBJ2-1; TCRdb selects TRBD1, and the lack of DNA leaves this call unchecked. Germline values: CDR1 DFQATT, CDR2 SNEGSKA (reference sequence). This CDR3 has 13 amino acids.

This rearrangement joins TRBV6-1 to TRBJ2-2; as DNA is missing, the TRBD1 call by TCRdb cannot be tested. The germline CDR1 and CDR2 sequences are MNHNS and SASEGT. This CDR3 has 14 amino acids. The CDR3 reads CASSEYGGPGELFF.

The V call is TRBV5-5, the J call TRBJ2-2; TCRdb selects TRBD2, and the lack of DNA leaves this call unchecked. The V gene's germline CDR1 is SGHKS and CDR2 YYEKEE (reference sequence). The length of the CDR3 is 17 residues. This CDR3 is CASSLTPTSMGTGELFF.

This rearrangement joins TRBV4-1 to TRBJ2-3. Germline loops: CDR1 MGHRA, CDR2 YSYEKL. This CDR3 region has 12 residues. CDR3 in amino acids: CASSHPYNTQYF.

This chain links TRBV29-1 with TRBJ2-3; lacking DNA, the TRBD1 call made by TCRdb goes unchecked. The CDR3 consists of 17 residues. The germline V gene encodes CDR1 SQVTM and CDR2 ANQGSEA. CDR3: CSVEGVPILTGADTQYF.

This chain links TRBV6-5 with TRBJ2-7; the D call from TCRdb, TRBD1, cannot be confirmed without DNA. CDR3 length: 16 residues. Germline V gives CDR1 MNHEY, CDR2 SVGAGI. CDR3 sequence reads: CASSYEVPGGHYEQYF.

CDR3 region: CASSYSGGDTGELFF. The chain recombines TRBV6-2 or TRBV6-3 with TRBJ2-2; TCRdb names TRBD2, which stays unverified in the absence of DNA. Germline CDR1 MNHEY, CDR2 SVGEGT. CDR3 length equals 15 residues.

The CDR3: CASSPPVGRDGQPQHF. J is TRBJ1-5 and V is TRBV7-9; the TRBD1 assignment by TCRdb is unverifiable without DNA. From germline, CDR1 is SEHNR and CDR2 FQNEAQ (reference sequence). The CDR3 runs to 16 residues.

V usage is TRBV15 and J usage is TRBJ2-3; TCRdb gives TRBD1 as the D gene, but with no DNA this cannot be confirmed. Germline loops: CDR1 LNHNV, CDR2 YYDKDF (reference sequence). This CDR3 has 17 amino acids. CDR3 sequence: CATSRGSDRQIADTQYF.

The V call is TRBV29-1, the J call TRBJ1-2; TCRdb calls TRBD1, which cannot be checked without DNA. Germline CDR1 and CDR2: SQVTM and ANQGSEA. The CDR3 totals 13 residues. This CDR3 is CSVGGGFNYGYTF.

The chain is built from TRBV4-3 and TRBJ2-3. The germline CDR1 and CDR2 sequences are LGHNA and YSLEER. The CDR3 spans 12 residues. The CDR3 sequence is CASSQLTDTQYF.